The entry below describes one T cell receptor (beta chain). This clonotype was found many times. No antigen is known for it. No quality values exist for individual bases; no much larger clone is one base distant. The sample is drawn from a study of identical twins (dated by TCRdb to about 2016). Study-level background: To test whether fetal clonotypes persist, this study deep-sequenced TCR alpha and beta repertoires from monozygotic twins, from unrelated adults of various ages, and from cord blood. Replicate twin experiments were performed at different times using different library preparation protocols to rule out contamination. Broader findings and caveats from the paper: In monozygotic twins, recombination models systematically underestimated out-of-frame TCR alpha sharing, but the models matched the sharing seen between unrelated individuals. Fewer insertions were carried by abundant cord blood beta clonotypes, a similar but weaker trend appeared in young adult naive repertoires, and no such trend appeared in memory repertoires. Compared with coincidental sharing between unrelated individuals, an excess of low generation-probability sequences was observed among out-of-frame TCR alpha sequences shared between twins. Invariant T cells such as MAIT and iNKT could partly confound zero-insertion analyses, though diverse VJ usage argued against this for most clonotypes. Because the same donors could not be followed over many years, the conclusions relied on cross-sectional statistical analysis. In beta out-of-frame sequences, excess twin sharing was weaker, because having fewer shared sequences lowered the signal-to-noise ratio.

Library generation was performed with 5' RACE. Data came from an Illumina HiSeq 2000. A universal primer binding site was added through template switching, and the final cDNA carried a unique molecular identifier so that TCR cDNA molecules could be counted accurately. First-strand cDNA for TCR alpha and beta chains was synthesized from specific primers in the conserved constant-segment region. To control for contamination, every cDNA library was double barcoded, receiving both a SMART-Mk sample barcode and Illumina barcodes. TruSeq adapter sequences along with Illumina sample barcodes were introduced in two successive PCR steps. TCR alpha and beta cDNA libraries were sequenced on the Illumina HiSeq platform with custom primers. In the original analysis: MiGEC processed the raw reads to extract unique molecular identifiers, while MiXCR was used to determine the CDR3 positions. For each individual, recombination models were inferred using an EM algorithm with the repgenHMM and IGoR tools. The analysis of shared clonotypes was done with the tcR package in R, with sharing normalized by the product of cloneset sizes. Out-of-frame nonproductive sequences were analyzed to study raw recombination free of thymic and clonal selection effects. TCRdb reprocessed the public reads (quality trimming at Q25 with fastp, clone calling with MiXCR) and kept in-frame beta chains. One record per CDR3 amino acid sequence lists the most common genes and DNA. TCRdb, rather than the study authors, made the V and J calls. The sample table shows approximately 260,000 distinct CDR3 sequences, and about 8.5% are seen once. Roughly 3.1% of the sample lies in the top ten.

Every donor was a healthy Caucasian. The twin cohort consisted of three pairs of female monozygotic twins, all aged about 18 to 29 years. CD4+ and CD8+ T cell populations were isolated with positive isolation kits from Invitrogen. There are 14 amino acids in the CDR3, from cysteine to phenylalanine inclusive. Solely the CDR3 DNA is kept, with 42 bases framed from the first base. CDR1 and CDR2 (SGHDT, YYEEEE) derive from the germline V gene. At the junction V is shortened by 4 bases and J by 6 bases; bases outside the gene matches: 6. This sample was also put to use in a study of yellow fever vaccine responses in identical twins. The second investigation adds: According to the authors, in identical twins the way T cells responded to vaccination appeared partly convergent and partly personalized. In identical twins, the study followed T cell clones that responded to the vaccine with precision.

The chain employs TRBV5-6 and TRBJ2-1; a stretch of 8 junction bases matches TRBD1. This receptor was obtained from a woman between 18 and 30 years old in good health. Sequencing input: CD8+ T cells sorted from blood. The DNA sequence is TGTGCCAGCAGCCAGGGGGCGAGGGTCAATGAGCAGTTCTTC. Translated, this is CASSQGARVNEQFF.